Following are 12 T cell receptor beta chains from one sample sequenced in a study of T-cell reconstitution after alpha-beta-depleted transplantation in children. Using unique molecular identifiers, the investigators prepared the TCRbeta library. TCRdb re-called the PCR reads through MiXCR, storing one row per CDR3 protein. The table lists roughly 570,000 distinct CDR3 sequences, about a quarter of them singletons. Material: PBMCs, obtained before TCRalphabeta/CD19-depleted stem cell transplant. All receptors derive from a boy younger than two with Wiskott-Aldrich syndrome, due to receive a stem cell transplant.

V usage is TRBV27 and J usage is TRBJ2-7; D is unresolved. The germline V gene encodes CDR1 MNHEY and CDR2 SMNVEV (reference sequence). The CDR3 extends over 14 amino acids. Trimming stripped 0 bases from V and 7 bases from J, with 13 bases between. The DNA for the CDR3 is TGTGCCAGCAGTTTATCTCGCTCCTCACGGGAGCAGTACTTC. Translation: CASSLSRSSREQYF.

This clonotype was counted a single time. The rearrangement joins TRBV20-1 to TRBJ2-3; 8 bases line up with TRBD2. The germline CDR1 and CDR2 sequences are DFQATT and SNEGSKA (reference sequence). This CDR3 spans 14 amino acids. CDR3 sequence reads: CGVLGLERTDTQYF. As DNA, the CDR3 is TGCGGTGTCCTGGGACTAGAACGCACAGATACGCAGTATTTT.

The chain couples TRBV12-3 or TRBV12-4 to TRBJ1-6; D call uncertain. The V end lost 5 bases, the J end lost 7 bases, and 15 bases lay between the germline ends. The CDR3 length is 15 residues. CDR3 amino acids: CASSPQTRRNSPLHF. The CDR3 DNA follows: TGTGCCAGCAGTCCCCAGACACGGAGGAATTCACCCCTCCACTTT.

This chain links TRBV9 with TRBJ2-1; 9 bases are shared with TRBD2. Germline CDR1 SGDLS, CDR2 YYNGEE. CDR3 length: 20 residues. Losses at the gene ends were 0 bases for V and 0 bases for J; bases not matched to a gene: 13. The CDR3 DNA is TGTGCCAGCAGCGTAGCAGGGGTTAGCGGGAGCAAGAGCTCCTACAATGAGCAGTTCTTC. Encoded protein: CASSVAGVSGSKSSYNEQFF.

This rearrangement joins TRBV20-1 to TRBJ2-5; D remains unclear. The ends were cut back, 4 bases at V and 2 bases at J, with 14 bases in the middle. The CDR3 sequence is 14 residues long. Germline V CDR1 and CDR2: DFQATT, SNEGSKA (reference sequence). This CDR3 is CSATISGRQETQYF. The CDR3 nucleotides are TGCAGTGCTACCATTAGTGGGCGGCAAGAGACCCAGTACTTC.

The CDR3 sequence is CASGSGGDTQYF. The CDR3 region has the DNA TGTGCCAGCGGTAGCGGGGGAGATACGCAGTATTTT. J is TRBJ2-3 and V is TRBV14; TRBD2 aligns across 9 bases. This CDR3 has 12 amino acids. J gave up 5 bases and V 8 bases, and 2 bases lay outside the gene matches. Germline V CDR1 and CDR2: SGHDN, FVKESK. The full variable domain, rest sourced from reference TRBV14 and TRBJ2-3, is EAGVTQFPSHSVIEKGQTVTLRCDPISGHDNLYWYRRVMGKEIKFLLHFVKESKQDESGMPNNRFLAERTGGTYSTLKVQPAELEDSGVYFCASGSGGDTQYFGPGTRLTVL.

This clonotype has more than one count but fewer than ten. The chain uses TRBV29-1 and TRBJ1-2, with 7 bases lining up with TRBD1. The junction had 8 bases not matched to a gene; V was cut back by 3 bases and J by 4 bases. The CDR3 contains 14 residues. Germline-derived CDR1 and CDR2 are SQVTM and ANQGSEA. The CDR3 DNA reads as TGCAGCGTTGAGGGACAGAAATCCGGCTATGGCTACACCTTC. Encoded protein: CSVEGQKSGYGYTF.

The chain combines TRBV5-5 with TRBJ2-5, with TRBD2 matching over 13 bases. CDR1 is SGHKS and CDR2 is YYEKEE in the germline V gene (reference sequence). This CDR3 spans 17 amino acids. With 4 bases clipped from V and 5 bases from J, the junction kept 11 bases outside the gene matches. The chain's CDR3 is CASSTRTSGSESETQYF. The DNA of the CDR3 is TGTGCCAGCAGCACAAGGACTAGCGGGAGTGAGTCCGAGACCCAGTACTTC.

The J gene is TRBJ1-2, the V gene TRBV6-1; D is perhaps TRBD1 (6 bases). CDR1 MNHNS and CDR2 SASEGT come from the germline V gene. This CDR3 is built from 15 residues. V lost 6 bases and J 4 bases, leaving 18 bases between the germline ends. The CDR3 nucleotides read TGTGCCAGCAGATCCCACAGGGATTCTAGCTATGGCTACACCTTC. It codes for CASRSHRDSSYGYTF.

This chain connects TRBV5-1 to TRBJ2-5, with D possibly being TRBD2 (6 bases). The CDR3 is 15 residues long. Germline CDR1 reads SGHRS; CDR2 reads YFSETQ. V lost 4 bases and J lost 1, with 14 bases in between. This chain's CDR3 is CASSGPGTGQETQYF. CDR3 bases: TGCGCCAGCAGCGGACCCGGGACTGGCCAAGAGACCCAGTACTTC. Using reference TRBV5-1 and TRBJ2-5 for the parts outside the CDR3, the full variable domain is KAGVTQTPRYLIKTRGQQVTLSCSPISGHRSVSWYQQTPGQGLQFLFEYFSETQRNKGNFPGRFSGRQFSNSRSEMNVSTLELGDSALYLCASSGPGTGQETQYFGPGTRLLVL.

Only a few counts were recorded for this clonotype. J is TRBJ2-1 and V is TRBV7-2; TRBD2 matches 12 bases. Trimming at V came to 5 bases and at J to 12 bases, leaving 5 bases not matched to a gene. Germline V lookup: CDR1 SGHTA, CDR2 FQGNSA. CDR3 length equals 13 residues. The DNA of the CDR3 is TGTGCCAGCAGCCCCTCGGGACTAGCGGGGCAGTTCTTC. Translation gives CASSPSGLAGQFF.

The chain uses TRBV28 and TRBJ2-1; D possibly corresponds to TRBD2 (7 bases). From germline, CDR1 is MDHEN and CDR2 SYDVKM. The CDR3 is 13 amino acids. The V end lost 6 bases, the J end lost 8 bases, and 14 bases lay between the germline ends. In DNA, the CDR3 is TGTGCCAGCAGGAGGGGGGGTTTTGATGAGCAGTTCTTC. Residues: CASRRGGFDEQFF.